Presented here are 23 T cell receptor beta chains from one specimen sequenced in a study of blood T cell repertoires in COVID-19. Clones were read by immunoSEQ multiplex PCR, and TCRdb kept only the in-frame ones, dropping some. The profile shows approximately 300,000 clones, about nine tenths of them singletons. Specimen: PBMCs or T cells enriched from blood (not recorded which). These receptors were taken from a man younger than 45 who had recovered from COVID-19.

The CDR3 DNA reads as TGTGCCAGCTCACCTGGACAGGGGCCTACGAACACTGAAGCTTTCTTT. Its protein is CASSPGQGPTNTEAFF. The chain uses TRBV18 and TRBJ1-1; TRBD1 aligns across 9 bases. Trimming at V came to 3 bases and at J to 1 base, leaving 6 bases not matched to a gene. CDR1 is KGHSH and CDR2 is LQKENI in the germline V gene. CDR3 size: 16 residues.

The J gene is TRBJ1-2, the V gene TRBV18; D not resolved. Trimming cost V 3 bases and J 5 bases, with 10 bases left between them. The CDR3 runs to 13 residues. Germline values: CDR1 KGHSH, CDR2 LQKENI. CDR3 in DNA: TGTGCCAGCTCACCGGAGGTGGGTTATGGCTACACCTTC. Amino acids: CASSPEVGYGYTF.

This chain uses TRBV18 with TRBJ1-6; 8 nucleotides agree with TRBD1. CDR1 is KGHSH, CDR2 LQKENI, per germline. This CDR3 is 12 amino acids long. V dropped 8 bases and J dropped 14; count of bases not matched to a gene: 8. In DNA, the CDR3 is TGTGCCAGCGCTGACACAGGGGGGACCCTCCACTTT. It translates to CASADTGGTLHF. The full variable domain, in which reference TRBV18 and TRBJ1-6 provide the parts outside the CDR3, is NAGVMQNPRHLVRRRGQEARLRCSPMKGHSHVYWYRQLPEEGLKFMVYLQKENIIDESGMPKERFSAEFPKEGPSILRIQQVVRGDSAAYFCASADTGGTLHFGNGTRLTVT.

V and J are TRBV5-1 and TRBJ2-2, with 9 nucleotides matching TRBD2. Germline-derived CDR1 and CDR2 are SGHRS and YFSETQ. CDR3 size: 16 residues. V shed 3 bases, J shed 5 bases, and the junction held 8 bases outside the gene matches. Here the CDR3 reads CASSSLSGSGTGELFF. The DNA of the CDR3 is TGCGCCAGCAGCTCCCTTAGCGGGAGCGGAACCGGGGAGCTGTTTTTT.

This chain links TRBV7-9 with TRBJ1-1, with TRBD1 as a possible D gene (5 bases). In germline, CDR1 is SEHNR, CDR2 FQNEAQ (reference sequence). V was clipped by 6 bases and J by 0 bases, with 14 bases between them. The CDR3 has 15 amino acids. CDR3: CASSLHRNLNTEAFF. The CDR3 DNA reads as TGTGCCAGCAGTCTACACAGGAACTTGAACACTGAAGCTTTCTTT.

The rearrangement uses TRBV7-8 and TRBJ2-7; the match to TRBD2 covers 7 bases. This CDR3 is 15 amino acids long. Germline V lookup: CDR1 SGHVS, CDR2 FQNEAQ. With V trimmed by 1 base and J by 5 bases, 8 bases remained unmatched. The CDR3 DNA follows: TGTGCCAGCAGCTTAGAGCGGGATCGCGGCGACGAGCAGTACTTC. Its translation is CASSLERDRGDEQYF.

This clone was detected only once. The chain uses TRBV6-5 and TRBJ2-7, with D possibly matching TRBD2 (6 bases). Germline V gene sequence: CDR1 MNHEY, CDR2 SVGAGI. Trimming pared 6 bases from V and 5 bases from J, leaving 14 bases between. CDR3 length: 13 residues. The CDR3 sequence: CASSPGLNNEQYF. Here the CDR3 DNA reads TGTGCCAGCAGCCCGGGACTTAACAACGAGCAGTACTTC.

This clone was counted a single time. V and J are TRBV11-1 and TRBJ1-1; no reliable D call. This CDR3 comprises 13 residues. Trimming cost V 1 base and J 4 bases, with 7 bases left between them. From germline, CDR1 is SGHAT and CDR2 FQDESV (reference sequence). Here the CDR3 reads CASSLVGSTEAFF. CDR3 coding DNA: TGTGCCAGCAGCTTAGTAGGGAGCACTGAAGCTTTCTTT.

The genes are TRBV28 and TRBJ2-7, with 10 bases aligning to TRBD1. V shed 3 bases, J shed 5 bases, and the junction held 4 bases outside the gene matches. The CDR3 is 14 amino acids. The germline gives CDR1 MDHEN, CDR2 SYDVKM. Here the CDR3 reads CASSLTGGNDEQYF. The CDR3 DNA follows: TGTGCCAGCAGTTTGACAGGGGGCAACGACGAGCAGTACTTC.

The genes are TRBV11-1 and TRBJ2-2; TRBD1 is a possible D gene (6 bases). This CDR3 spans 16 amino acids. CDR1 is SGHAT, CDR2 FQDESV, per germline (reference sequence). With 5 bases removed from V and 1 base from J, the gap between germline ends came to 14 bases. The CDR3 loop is CASSRTGSKNTGELFF. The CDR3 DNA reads TGTGCCAGCAGCCGCACAGGGTCCAAGAACACCGGGGAGCTGTTTTTT.

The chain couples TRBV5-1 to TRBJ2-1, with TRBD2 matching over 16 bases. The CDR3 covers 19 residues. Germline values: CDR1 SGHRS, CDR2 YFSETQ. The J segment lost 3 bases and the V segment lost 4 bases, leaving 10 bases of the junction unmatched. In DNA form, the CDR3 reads TGCGCCAGCAGCACGGGGACTAGCGGGGGGGCCAGAAGCTACAATGAGCAGTTCTTC. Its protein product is CASSTGTSGGARSYNEQFF.

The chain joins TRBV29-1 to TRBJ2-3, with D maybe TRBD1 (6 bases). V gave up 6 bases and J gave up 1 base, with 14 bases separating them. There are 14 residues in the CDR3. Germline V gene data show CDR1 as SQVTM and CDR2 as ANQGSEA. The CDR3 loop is CSVRSRTGTDTQYF. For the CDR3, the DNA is TGCAGCGTCCGATCCCGGACAGGCACAGATACGCAGTATTTT.

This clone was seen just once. DNA of the CDR3: TGTGCCTGGGGGCGGGAGACTGAAGCTTTCTTT. It specifies CAWGRETEAFF. J is TRBJ1-1 and V is TRBV30; D remains unclear. The ends were cut back, 5 bases at V and 5 bases at J, with 9 bases in the middle. CDR3 length: 11 amino acids. The germline V gene has CDR1 GTSNPN and CDR2 SVGIG (reference sequence). Full variable domain (outside the CDR3, taken from reference TRBV30 and TRBJ1-1): SQTIHQWPATLVQPVGSPLSLECTVEGTSNPNLYWYRQAAGRGLQLLFYSVGIGQISSEVPQNLSASRPQDRQFILSSKKLLLSDSGFYLCAWGRETEAFFGQGTRLTVV.

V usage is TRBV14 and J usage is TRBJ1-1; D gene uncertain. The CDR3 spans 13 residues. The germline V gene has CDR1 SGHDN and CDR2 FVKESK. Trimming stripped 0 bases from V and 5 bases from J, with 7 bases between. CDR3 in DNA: TGTGCCAGCAGCCAAGATGTCGGGACTGAAGCTTTCTTT. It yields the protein CASSQDVGTEAFF.

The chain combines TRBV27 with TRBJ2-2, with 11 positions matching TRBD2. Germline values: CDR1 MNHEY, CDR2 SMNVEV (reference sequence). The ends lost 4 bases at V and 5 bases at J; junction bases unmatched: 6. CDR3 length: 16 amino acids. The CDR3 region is CASSYRSGRVTGELFF. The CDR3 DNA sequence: TGTGCCAGCAGTTACCGTAGCGGGAGGGTTACCGGGGAGCTGTTTTTT.

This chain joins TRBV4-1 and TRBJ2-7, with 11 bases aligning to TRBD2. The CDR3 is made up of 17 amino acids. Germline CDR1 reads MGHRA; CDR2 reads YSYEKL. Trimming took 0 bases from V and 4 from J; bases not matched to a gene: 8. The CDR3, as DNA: TGCGCCAGCAGCCAAGATCTTGTAGCGGGAGGGCCATACGAGCAGTACTTC. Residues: CASSQDLVAGGPYEQYF.

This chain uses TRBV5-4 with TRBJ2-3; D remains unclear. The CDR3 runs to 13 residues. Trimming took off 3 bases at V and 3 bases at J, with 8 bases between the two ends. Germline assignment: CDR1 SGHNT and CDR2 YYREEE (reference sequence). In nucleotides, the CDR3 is TGTGCCAGCAGCTCCCCCGGTACAGATACGCAGTATTTT. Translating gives CASSSPGTDTQYF.

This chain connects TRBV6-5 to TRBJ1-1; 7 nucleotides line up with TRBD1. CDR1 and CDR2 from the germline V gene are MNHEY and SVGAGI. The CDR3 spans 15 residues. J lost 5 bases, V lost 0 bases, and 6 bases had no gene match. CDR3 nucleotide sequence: TGTGCCAGCAGTTACTCAAACAGGGGTATGACTGAAGCTTTCTTT. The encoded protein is CASSYSNRGMTEAFF.

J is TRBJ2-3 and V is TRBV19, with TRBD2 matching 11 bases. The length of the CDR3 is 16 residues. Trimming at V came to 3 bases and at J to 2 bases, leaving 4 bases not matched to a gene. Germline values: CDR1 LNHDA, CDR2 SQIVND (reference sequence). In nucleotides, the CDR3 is TGTGCCAGTAGTATCCGTAGCGGGGGGGCCACAGATACGCAGTATTTT. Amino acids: CASSIRSGGATDTQYF. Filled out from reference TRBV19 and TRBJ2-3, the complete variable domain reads DGGITQSPKYLFRKEGQNVTLSCEQNLNHDAMYWYRQDPGQGLRLIYYSQIVNDFQKGDIAEGYSVSREKKESFPLTVTSAQKNPTAFYLCASSIRSGGATDTQYFGPGTRLTVL.

The CDR3 region has the DNA TGTGCCAGCAGTCCGCGGGGGGGGCGGACCGACGAAGCTTTCTTT. As protein: CASSPRGGRTDEAFF. The chain combines TRBV2 with TRBJ1-1; possibly TRBD1 for D (6 bases). Germline V CDR1 and CDR2: SNHLY, FYNNEI. Trimming removed 5 bases at V and 8 bases at J, with 21 bases between. The CDR3 consists of 15 residues.

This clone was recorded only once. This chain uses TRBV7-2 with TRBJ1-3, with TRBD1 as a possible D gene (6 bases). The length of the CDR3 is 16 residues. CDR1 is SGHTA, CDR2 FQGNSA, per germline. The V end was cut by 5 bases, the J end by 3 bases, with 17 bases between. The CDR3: CASSPGQRQGGNTIYF. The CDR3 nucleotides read TGTGCCAGCAGCCCCGGACAGCGGCAGGGTGGAAACACCATATATTTT.

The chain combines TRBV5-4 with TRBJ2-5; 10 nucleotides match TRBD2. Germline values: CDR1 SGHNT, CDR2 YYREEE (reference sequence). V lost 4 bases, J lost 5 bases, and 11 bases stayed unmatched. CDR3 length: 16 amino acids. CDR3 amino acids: CASSILSGGAVETQYF. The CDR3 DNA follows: TGTGCCAGCAGCATCCTCAGCGGGGGGGCGGTGGAGACCCAGTACTTC.

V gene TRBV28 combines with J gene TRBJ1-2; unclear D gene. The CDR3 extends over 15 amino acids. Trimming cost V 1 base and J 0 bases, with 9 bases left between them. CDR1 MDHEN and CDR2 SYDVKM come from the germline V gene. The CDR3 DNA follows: TGTGCCAGCAGTTTATTTCGAGGATCTAACTATGGCTACACCTTC. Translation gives CASSLFRGSNYGYTF.